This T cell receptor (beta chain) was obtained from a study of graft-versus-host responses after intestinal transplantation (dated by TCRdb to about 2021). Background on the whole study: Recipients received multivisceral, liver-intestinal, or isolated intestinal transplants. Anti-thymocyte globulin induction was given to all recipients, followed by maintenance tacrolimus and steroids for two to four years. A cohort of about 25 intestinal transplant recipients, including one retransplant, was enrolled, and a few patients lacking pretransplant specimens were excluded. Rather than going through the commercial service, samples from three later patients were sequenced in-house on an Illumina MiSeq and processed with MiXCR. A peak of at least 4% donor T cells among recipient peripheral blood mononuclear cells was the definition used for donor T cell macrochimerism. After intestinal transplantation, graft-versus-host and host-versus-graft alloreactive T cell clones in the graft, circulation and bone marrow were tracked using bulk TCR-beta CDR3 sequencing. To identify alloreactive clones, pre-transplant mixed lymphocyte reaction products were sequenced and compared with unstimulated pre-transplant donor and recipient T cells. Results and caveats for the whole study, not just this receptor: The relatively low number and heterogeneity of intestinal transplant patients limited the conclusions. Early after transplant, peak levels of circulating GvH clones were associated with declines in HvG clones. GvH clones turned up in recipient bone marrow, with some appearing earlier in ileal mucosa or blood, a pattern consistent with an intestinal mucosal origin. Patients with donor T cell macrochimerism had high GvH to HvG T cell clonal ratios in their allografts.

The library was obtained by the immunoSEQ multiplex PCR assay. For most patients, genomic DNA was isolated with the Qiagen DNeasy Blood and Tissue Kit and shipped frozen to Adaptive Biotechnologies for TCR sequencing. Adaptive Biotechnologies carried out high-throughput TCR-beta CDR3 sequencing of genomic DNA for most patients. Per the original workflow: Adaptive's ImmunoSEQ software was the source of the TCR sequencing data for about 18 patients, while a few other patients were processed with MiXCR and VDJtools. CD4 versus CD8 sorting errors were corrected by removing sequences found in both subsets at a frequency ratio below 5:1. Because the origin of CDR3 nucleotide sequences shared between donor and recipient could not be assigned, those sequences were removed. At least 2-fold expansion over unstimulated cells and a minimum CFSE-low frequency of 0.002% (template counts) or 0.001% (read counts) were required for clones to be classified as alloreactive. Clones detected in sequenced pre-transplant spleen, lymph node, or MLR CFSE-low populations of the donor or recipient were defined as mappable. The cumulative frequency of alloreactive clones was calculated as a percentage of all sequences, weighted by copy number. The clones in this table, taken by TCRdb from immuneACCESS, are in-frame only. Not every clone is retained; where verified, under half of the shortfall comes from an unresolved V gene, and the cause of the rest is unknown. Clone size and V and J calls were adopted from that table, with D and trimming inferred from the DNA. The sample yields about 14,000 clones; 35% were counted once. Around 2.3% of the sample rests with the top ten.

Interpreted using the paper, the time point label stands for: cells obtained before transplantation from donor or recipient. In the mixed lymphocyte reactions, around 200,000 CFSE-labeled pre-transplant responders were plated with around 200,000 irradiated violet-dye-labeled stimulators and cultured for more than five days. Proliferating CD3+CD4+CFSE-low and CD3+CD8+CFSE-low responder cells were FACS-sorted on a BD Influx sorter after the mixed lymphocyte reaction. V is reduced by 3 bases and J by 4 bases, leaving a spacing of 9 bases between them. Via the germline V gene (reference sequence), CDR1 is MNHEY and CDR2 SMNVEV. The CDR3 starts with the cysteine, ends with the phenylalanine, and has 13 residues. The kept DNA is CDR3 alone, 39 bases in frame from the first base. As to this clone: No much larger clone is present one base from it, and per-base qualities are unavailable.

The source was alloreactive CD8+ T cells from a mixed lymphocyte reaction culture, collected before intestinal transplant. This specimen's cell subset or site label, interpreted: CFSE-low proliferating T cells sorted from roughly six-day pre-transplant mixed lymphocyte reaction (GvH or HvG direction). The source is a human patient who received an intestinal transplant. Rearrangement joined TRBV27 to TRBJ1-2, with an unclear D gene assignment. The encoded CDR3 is CASSFSLGYGYTF. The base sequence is TGTGCCAGCAGTTTTTCCCTTGGCTATGGCTACACCTTC.